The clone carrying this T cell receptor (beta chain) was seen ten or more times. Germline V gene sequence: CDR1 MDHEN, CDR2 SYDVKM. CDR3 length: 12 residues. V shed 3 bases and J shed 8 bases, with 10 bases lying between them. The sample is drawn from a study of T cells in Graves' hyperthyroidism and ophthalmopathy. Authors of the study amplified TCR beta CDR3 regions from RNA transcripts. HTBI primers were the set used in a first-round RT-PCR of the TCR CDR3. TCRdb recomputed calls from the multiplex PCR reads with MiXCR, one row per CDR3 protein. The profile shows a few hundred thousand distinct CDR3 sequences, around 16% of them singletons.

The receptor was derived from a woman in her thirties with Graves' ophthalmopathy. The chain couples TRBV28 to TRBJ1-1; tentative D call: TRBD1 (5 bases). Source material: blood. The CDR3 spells CASSLPRGEAFF. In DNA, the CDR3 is TGTGCCAGCAGTTTGCCCCGGGGGGAAGCTTTCTTT. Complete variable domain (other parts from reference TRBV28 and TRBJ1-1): DVKVTQSSRYLVKRTGEKVFLECVQDMDHENMFWYRQDPGLGLRLIYFSYDVKMKEKGDIPEGYSVSREKKERFSLILESASTNQTSMYLCASSLPRGEAFFGQGTRLTVV.